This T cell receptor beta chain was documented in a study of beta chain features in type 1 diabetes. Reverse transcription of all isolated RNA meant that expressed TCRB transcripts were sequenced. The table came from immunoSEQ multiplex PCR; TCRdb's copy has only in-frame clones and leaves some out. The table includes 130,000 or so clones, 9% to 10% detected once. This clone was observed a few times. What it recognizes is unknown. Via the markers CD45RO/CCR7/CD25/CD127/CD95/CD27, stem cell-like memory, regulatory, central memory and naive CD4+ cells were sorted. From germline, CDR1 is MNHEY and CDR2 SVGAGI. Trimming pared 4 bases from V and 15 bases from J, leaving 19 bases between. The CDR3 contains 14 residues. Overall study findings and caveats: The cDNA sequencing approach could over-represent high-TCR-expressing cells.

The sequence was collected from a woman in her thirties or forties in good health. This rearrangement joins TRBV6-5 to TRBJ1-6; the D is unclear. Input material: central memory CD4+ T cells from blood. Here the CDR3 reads CASSSGSSLTVLHF. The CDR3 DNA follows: TGTGCCAGCAGTTCCGGCAGCTCCCTCACAGTCCTCCACTTT.